The 6 T cell receptor beta chains listed next were all sequenced from one sample in a study of CD8 T cells in Susac syndrome. An input of about 0.45 to 1 ug of RNA was subjected to reverse transcription using random hexamers. TCRdb redid the calling of the immunoSEQ multiplex PCR reads with MiXCR, one entry per CDR3 protein. This table holds about 300,000 distinct CDR3 sequences, about 88% found once. Sequencing input: CD8+ T cells from PBMCs. These receptor sequences come from a human donor with multiple sclerosis.

This sequence joins TRBV20-1 and TRBJ2-7; D unclear. This CDR3 contains 17 residues. The V and J ends lost 0 bases and 5 bases respectively, with 23 bases between them. Per germline, CDR1 DFQATT and CDR2 SNEGSKA (reference sequence). The CDR3 DNA follows: TGCAGTGCTAGAGATTTAGGATCGCCGAATCCGGCCCACGAGCAGTACTTC. As protein: CSARDLGSPNPAHEQYF.

The table lists this clonotype with a count of one. V gene TRBV7-9 combines with J gene TRBJ2-2, with a tentative D call TRBD1 (6 bases). This CDR3 is 15 amino acids long. Trimming took off 5 bases at V and 4 bases at J, with 14 bases between the two ends. CDR1 SEHNR and CDR2 FQNEAQ come from the germline V gene (reference sequence). DNA of the CDR3: TGTGCCAGCAGCCAAGAGGGGGACGGCACCGGGGAGCTGTTTTTT. Translation gives CASSQEGDGTGELFF.

The genes are TRBV24-1 and TRBJ2-2; D might be TRBD1 (5 bases). This CDR3 is built from 16 residues. CDR1 KGHDR and CDR2 SFDVKD come from the germline V gene. V was pared by 1 base and J by 0 bases, with 8 bases between. CDR3 sequence (DNA): TGTGCCACCAGTGATTTTGGACACCCGAACACCGGGGAGCTGTTTTTT. Protein: CATSDFGHPNTGELFF.

The chain is built from TRBV20-1 and TRBJ2-5; D might be TRBD1 or TRBD2, each matching 5 bases. The germline CDR1 and CDR2 sequences are DFQATT and SNEGSKA (reference sequence). V was cut by 0 bases and J by 4 bases, with 21 bases left in between. This CDR3 spans 17 amino acids. The CDR3, as DNA: TGCAGTGCTAGAGAGAGGGGATGGCGGAGCCGGTTAGAGACCCAGTACTTC. Translated, it gives CSARERGWRSRLETQYF.

This chain connects TRBV7-8 to TRBJ2-7; 10 nucleotides agree with TRBD1. The CDR3 sequence is 14 residues long. Germline CDR1 reads SGHVS; CDR2 reads FQNEAQ. The V segment lost 7 bases and the J segment 5 bases; nucleotides outside the gene matches: 8. The CDR3 loop is CASTHRQGADEQYF. CDR3 nucleotide sequence: TGTGCCAGCACCCATCGACAGGGGGCCGACGAGCAGTACTTC.

The chain has TRBV19 and TRBJ1-2; TRBD1 aligns across 9 bases. This CDR3 contains 17 residues. Germline CDR1 is LNHDA and CDR2 is SQIVND (reference sequence). Unmatched junction bases numbered 23, after V lost 10 bases and J lost 8 bases. The CDR3: CATSRIPGQGVFSGYTF. The CDR3 nucleotides are TGTGCCACCTCGCGGATCCCGGGACAGGGCGTTTTCTCAGGCTACACCTTC.